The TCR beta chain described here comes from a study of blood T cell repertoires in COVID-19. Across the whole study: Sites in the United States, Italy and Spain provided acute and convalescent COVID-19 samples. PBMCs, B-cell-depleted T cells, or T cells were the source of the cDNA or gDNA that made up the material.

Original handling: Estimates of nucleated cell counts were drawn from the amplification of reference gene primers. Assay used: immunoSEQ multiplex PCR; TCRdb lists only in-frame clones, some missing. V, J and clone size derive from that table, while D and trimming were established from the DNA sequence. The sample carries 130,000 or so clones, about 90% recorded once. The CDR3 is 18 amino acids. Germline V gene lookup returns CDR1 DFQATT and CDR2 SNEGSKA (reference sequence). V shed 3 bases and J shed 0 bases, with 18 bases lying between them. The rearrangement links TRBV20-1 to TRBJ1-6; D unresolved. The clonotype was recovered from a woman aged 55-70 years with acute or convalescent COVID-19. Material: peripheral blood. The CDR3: CSASRSEGLSSYNSPLHF. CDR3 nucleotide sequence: TGCAGTGCTAGTAGGTCGGAGGGCTTGAGCTCCTATAATTCACCCCTCCACTTT.